Below are 26 T cell receptor beta chains sequenced from a single sample in a study of T-cell reconstitution after alpha-beta-depleted transplantation in children. The library targeted TCRbeta and was prepared with unique molecular identifiers. TCRdb reprocessed the PCR reads with MiXCR, giving one entry per CDR3 protein. This repertoire shows around 78,000 distinct CDR3 sequences, about 7% found once; its top ten account for around 2.5%. The sequences come from PBMCs from the stem cell graft donor, collected from the stem cell graft. The receptor set was obtained from a human donor who donated a stem cell graft to a child with acute lymphoblastic leukemia.

This clonotype was found many times. The chain has TRBV20-1 and TRBJ2-1; D unclear. Trimming took 1 base from V and 4 from J, leaving 5 bases between them. The length of the CDR3 is 12 residues. The germline gives CDR1 DFQATT, CDR2 SNEGSKA (reference sequence). The CDR3 DNA reads TGCAGTGCTAGAGTACAGTACAATGAGCAGTTCTTC. It translates to CSARVQYNEQFF.

This clonotype was counted at least ten times. The genes are TRBV19 and TRBJ2-7; D gene uncertain. The CDR3 covers 15 residues. Germline V lookup: CDR1 LNHDA, CDR2 SQIVND (reference sequence). V was cut by 7 bases and J by 0 bases, with 16 bases left in between. CDR3 sequence: CASNARPEPSYEQYF. CDR3 nucleotides: TGTGCCAGTAACGCTCGACCGGAACCCTCCTACGAGCAGTACTTC.

This clonotype has a handful of counts. The chain links TRBV6-5 to TRBJ2-5; no clear D gene. Looked up from germline, CDR1 is MNHEY and CDR2 is SVGAGI. The V end lost 3 bases, the J end lost 3 bases, and 8 bases lay between the germline ends. The CDR3 is 13 amino acids. CDR3 in amino acids: CASSYGPKETQYF. Written as DNA, the CDR3 is TGTGCCAGCAGTTATGGACCTAAAGAGACCCAGTACTTC.

This clonotype was found many times. This chain connects TRBV12-3 or TRBV12-4 to TRBJ1-1, with D tentatively TRBD1 (6 bases). The CDR3 has 12 residues. Trimming removed 2 bases from V and 6 bases from J, with 7 bases in between. The CDR3 sequence: CASSLSGAEAFF. Here the CDR3 DNA reads TGTGCCAGCAGTTTATCAGGGGCTGAAGCTTTCTTT.

In its sample, this clonotype was seen many times. This chain links TRBV7-8 with TRBJ2-3; 13 bases align to TRBD2. This CDR3 has 16 residues. J was trimmed by 1 base and V by 5 bases; bases with no gene match: 3. Germline CDR1 SGHVS, CDR2 FQNEAQ. The chain's CDR3 is CASSVGLAGGTDTQYF. The CDR3 DNA sequence: TGTGCCAGCAGCGTAGGACTAGCGGGGGGCACAGATACGCAGTATTTT.

This clonotype came up a few times. J is TRBJ1-1 and V is TRBV2, with unresolved D. V lost 2 bases to trimming and J lost 1 base, with 5 bases between them. Germline V CDR1 and CDR2: SNHLY, FYNNEI. The CDR3 sequence is 13 residues long. CDR3 bases: TGTGCCAGCAGTGAACGGGGGAACACTGAAGCTTTCTTT. Translated: CASSERGNTEAFF.

This clonotype was picked up many times. The V call is TRBV29-1, the J call TRBJ2-2, with a possible D match to TRBD2 (6 bases). Germline-derived CDR1 and CDR2 are SQVTM and ANQGSEA. The CDR3 covers 14 residues. The CDR3 nucleotides are TGCGCCCTTCGGGGGATAACGAACACCGGGGAGCTGTTTTTT. It specifies CALRGITNTGELFF.

This clonotype was found many times. One end of the junction does not line up with germline, which may come from a read error. The gene calls are TRBV3-1 and TRBJ2-1; tentatively, D is TRBD1 (6 bases). CDR3 size: 13 residues. CDR1 is LGHDT, CDR2 YNNKEL, per germline (reference sequence). The CDR3 is CASSPPGDNDQFF. CDR3 sequence (DNA): TGTGCCAGCAGCCCCCCCGGGGACAATGATCAGTTCTTC.

Ten or more counts support this clonotype. The V and J genes are TRBV7-2 and TRBJ2-7, with 14 bases lining up with TRBD2. The CDR3 consists of 15 residues. J lost 3 bases, V lost 8 bases, and 6 bases had no gene match. Germline V gene sequence: CDR1 SGHTA, CDR2 FQGNSA. The CDR3 DNA reads TGTGCCAGCTCGACTAGCGGGGGGGCTGTCTACGAGCAGTACTTC. Its translation is CASSTSGGAVYEQYF.

Ten or more counts support this clonotype. The genes are TRBV9 and TRBJ1-2; D is ambiguous. Germline V gene data show CDR1 as SGDLS and CDR2 as YYNGEE. The CDR3 is 12 amino acids. V was pared by 0 bases and J by 8 bases, with 8 bases between. CDR3 sequence reads: CASSVGLGGYTF. Here the CDR3 DNA reads TGTGCCAGCAGCGTAGGTCTAGGCGGCTACACCTTC.

This clonotype was observed a few times. The genes are TRBV6-4 and TRBJ2-2; D is unclear. Germline values: CDR1 MRHNA, CDR2 SNTAGT. CDR3 length: 14 residues. The V end lost 3 bases, the J end lost 0 bases, and 5 bases lay between the germline ends. The CDR3: CASSENTNTGELFF. The CDR3 DNA reads TGTGCCAGCAGTGAGAATACGAACACCGGGGAGCTGTTTTTT.

This clonotype was recorded many times. V is TRBV12-3 or TRBV12-4 and J is TRBJ1-1; D is unresolved. The CDR3 extends over 11 amino acids. Trimming cost V 0 bases and J 5 bases, with 1 base left between them. DNA of the CDR3: TGTGCCAGCAGTTTAGCGACTGAAGCTTTCTTT. It codes for CASSLATEAFF.

This chain links TRBV18 with TRBJ2-7; D might be TRBD1 (6 bases). Germline CDR1 and CDR2: KGHSH and LQKENI. This CDR3 is built from 14 residues. Trimming removed 3 bases from V and 5 bases from J, with 14 bases in between. CDR3 protein: CASSPAMSGDEQYF. The DNA for the CDR3 is TGTGCCAGCTCACCGGCCATGTCAGGGGACGAGCAGTACTTC.

This clonotype was detected many times. The chain is built from TRBV6-4 and TRBJ2-1; 8 bases map to TRBD2. The length of the CDR3 is 15 residues. V dropped 4 bases and J dropped 7; count of bases not matched to a gene: 9. Germline values: CDR1 MRHNA, CDR2 SNTAGT. The CDR3 DNA reads as TGTGCCAGCAGTGCCGCCCGCGGGAGGCGAAATGAGCAGTTCTTC. Amino acid sequence: CASSAARGRRNEQFF.

A few counts support this clonotype. The V call is TRBV7-3, the J call TRBJ2-2, with D unresolved. The CDR3 totals 12 residues. Per germline, CDR1 SGHTA and CDR2 FQGTGA. Trimming took 8 bases from V and 0 from J, leaving 4 bases between them. CDR3 sequence reads: CASGANTGELFF. DNA of the CDR3: TGTGCCAGCGGAGCGAACACCGGGGAGCTGTTTTTT.

There are many counts of this clonotype. The chain carries TRBV5-1 and TRBJ1-6; 9 bases are shared with TRBD1. V was clipped by 0 bases and J by 11 bases; unmatched bases: 6. The V gene's germline CDR1 is SGHRS and CDR2 YFSETQ. The CDR3 contains 15 residues. The CDR3 region is CASSLDGTGRPPLHF. The CDR3 DNA reads as TGCGCCAGCAGCTTGGACGGGACAGGGAGGCCACCCCTCCACTTT.

This clonotype was recorded at least ten times. The genes are TRBV5-5 and TRBJ2-1; D not resolved. Germline V lookup: CDR1 SGHKS, CDR2 YYEKEE (reference sequence). Trimming took 4 bases from V and 4 from J, leaving 15 bases between them. The CDR3 spans 15 residues. The CDR3 nucleotides are TGTGCCAGCAGCCCGGTGAGCAGTGCTTACAATGAGCAGTTCTTC. The encoded protein is CASSPVSSAYNEQFF.

This clonotype was counted many times. The DNA for the CDR3 is TGTGCCAGCAGCTTAGAACAGTACAATGAGCAGTTCTTC. Its translation: CASSLEQYNEQFF. The chain couples TRBV7-3 to TRBJ2-1; no reliable D call. The CDR3 consists of 13 residues. Germline CDR1 is SGHTA and CDR2 is FQGTGA. V lost 2 bases, J lost 4 bases, and 6 bases lay in between.

This clonotype has ten or more counts. The chain couples TRBV20-1 to TRBJ2-5; unclear D gene. The CDR3 spans 10 residues. CDR1 is DFQATT and CDR2 is SNEGSKA in the germline V gene (reference sequence). The V end was cut by 6 bases, the J end by 2 bases, with 4 bases between. CDR3 in DNA: TGCAGTGCCGCACAAGAGACCCAGTACTTC. It is translated as CSAAQETQYF.

This clonotype was observed at least ten times. This chain joins TRBV25-1 and TRBJ1-2; D is perhaps TRBD1 (5 bases). This CDR3 spans 13 amino acids. Germline V lookup: CDR1 MGHDK, CDR2 SYGVNS. Trimming left V 6 bases short and J 5 bases short, with 13 bases between. This CDR3 is CASRGGGVYGYTF. CDR3 bases: TGTGCCAGCAGGGGAGGAGGGGTGTATGGCTACACCTTC.

This clonotype was seen ten or more times. The chain has TRBV10-3 and TRBJ1-1, with TRBD1 as a possible D gene (6 bases). This CDR3 has 13 residues. In germline, CDR1 is ENHRY, CDR2 SYGVKD. The ends were cut back, 0 bases at V and 10 bases at J, with 12 bases in the middle. CDR3 amino acids: CAISESEGVRAFF. The CDR3 nucleotides read TGTGCCATCAGTGAGTCAGAGGGGGTGCGAGCTTTCTTT.

This clonotype was counted between two and nine times. V usage is TRBV28 and J usage is TRBJ2-3; no clear D gene. The germline gives CDR1 MDHEN, CDR2 SYDVKM. This CDR3 region has 10 residues. Trimming left V 7 bases short and J 4 bases short, with 3 bases between. The CDR3 DNA follows: TGTGCCAGCATGGCAGATACGCAGTATTTT. This translates into CASMADTQYF.

The chain is built from TRBV28 and TRBJ2-7, with 7 bases identical to TRBD2. V shed 5 bases, J shed 2 bases, and the junction held 6 bases outside the gene matches. CDR1 is MDHEN and CDR2 is SYDVKM in the germline V gene. This CDR3 has 14 amino acids. The CDR3 sequence is CASSLSRGTYEQYF. Written as DNA, the CDR3 is TGTGCCAGCAGTCTCTCGCGGGGGACCTACGAGCAGTACTTC.

This clonotype was counted only a few times. The chain combines TRBV27 with TRBJ1-1; possibly TRBD1 for D (5 bases). This CDR3 contains 14 residues. The germline V gene encodes CDR1 MNHEY and CDR2 SMNVEV (reference sequence). Trimming removed 4 bases from V and 4 bases from J, with 13 bases in between. The CDR3 coding sequence is TGTGCCAGCAGTTGGGCCGTGGGGGGCACTGAAGCTTTCTTT. Its protein product is CASSWAVGGTEAFF.

The rearrangement links TRBV5-6 to TRBJ2-7, with 10 bases identical to TRBD1. In germline, CDR1 is SGHDT, CDR2 YYEEEE. With 0 bases clipped from V and 7 bases from J, the junction kept 7 bases outside the gene matches. The CDR3 totals 15 residues. The CDR3 region has the DNA TGTGCCAGCAGCTTGGGGGGACAGGGGAGAATTGAGCAGTACTTC. Translated: CASSLGGQGRIEQYF.

This clonotype was counted at least ten times. The chain recombines TRBV6-1 with TRBJ2-7, with D possibly called TRBD1 or TRBD2 (5 bases each). Germline V gene sequence: CDR1 MNHNS, CDR2 SASEGT. The CDR3 consists of 13 residues. Trimming left V 10 bases short and J 3 bases short, with 16 bases between. The CDR3 spells CATSGGGFYEQYF. The CDR3 nucleotides are TGTGCCACCTCCGGTGGGGGATTCTACGAGCAGTACTTC.